These 29 T cell receptor beta chains were sequenced from one sample in a study of T-cell memory formation after mild COVID-19. TCRdb passed the 5' RACE reads through MiXCR, listing each CDR3 protein once. The sample lists around 390,000 distinct CDR3 sequences; roughly 15% were seen once. Sequencing used PBMCs or a T cell subset sorted from them (not recorded which). These receptors were taken from a man aged 18 to 35 who had mild COVID-19 (a few samples of this study predate the infection). Cell type and time point are not known.

This CDR3 is CASSPRSGASNQETQYF. The CDR3 DNA is TGTGCCAGCTCACCAAGGTCAGGAGCTTCTAACCAAGAGACCCAGTACTTC. V and J are TRBV18 and TRBJ2-5; D remains unclear. Trimming shortened V by 2 bases and J by 0 bases, and 16 bases separated the two germline ends. CDR3 length equals 17 residues. The germline gives CDR1 KGHSH, CDR2 LQKENI.

The gene calls are TRBV28 and TRBJ1-6; the D gene is possibly TRBD1 (5 bases). This CDR3 has 15 residues. Germline CDR1 and CDR2: MDHEN and SYDVKM. V was clipped by 3 bases and J by 6 bases, with 12 bases between them. CDR3 DNA sequence: TGTGCCAGCAGTTTTCCGGGACTTACTAATTCACCCCTCCACTTT. Amino acid sequence: CASSFPGLTNSPLHF.

The rearrangement uses TRBV9 and TRBJ2-3; 7 nucleotides match TRBD1. The V segment lost 4 bases and the J segment 9 bases; nucleotides outside the gene matches: 5. CDR1 is SGDLS and CDR2 is YYNGEE in the germline V gene. This CDR3 contains 12 residues. The CDR3 DNA reads TGTGCCAGCAGCCCCCGGACAGGCACGCAGTATTTT. Encoded protein: CASSPRTGTQYF.

This clonotype occurred a few times. The rearrangement uses TRBV12-3 or TRBV12-4 and TRBJ2-3; the D is unclear. V was cut by 8 bases and J by 8 bases, with 17 bases left in between. The CDR3 totals 13 residues. CDR3 sequence: CASANIGVGTQYF. CDR3 bases: TGTGCCAGCGCAAACATTGGCGTGGGTACGCAGTATTTT.

This clonotype came up a few times. CDR3: CASSLDGGRSYEQYF. CDR3 DNA: TGTGCCAGCAGCTTAGACGGGGGAAGGTCCTACGAGCAGTACTTC. The V and J genes are TRBV7-9 and TRBJ2-7; D is possibly TRBD2 (6 bases). The V end lost 1 base, the J end lost 1 base, and 11 bases lay between the germline ends. CDR3 length: 15 residues. Germline V gene sequence: CDR1 SEHNR, CDR2 FQNEAQ (reference sequence).

This clonotype has just a few counts. V is TRBV14 and J is TRBJ2-7; D may be TRBD1 or TRBD2 (5 bases each). CDR1 and CDR2 from the germline V gene are SGHDN and FVKESK. Trimming cost V 0 bases and J 2 bases, with 11 bases left between them. The CDR3 contains 15 residues. CDR3 DNA: TGTGCCAGCAGCCAAGAGCCGAGGGGCCCCTACGAGCAGTACTTC. Translation gives CASSQEPRGPYEQYF.

V gene TRBV5-5 combines with J gene TRBJ2-2; D unclear. Trimming took off 3 bases at V and 4 bases at J, with 13 bases between the two ends. Germline assignment: CDR1 SGHKS and CDR2 YYEKEE (reference sequence). CDR3 length: 15 amino acids. This CDR3 is CASSSTPSGTGELFF. Here the CDR3 DNA reads TGTGCCAGCAGCTCGACACCCTCGGGCACCGGGGAGCTGTTTTTT.

This clonotype was picked up a small number of times. The genes are TRBV11-2 and TRBJ1-2, with a possible D match to TRBD1 (6 bases). CDR3 length: 15 amino acids. Trimming shortened V by 5 bases and J by 7 bases, and 20 bases separated the two germline ends. Germline V gene sequence: CDR1 SGHAT, CDR2 FQNNGV. In DNA, the CDR3 is TGTGCCAGCAGCCCCGGGGTGGCAGGGGAAGCTGGCTACACCTTC. Its protein is CASSPGVAGEAGYTF.

A few counts support this clonotype. The rearrangement joins TRBV3-1 to TRBJ1-2, with D perhaps matching TRBD1 (5 bases). Germline loops: CDR1 LGHDT, CDR2 YNNKEL (reference sequence). This CDR3 has 14 amino acids. With 3 bases removed from V and 3 bases from J, the gap between germline ends came to 11 bases. The CDR3 DNA sequence: TGTGCCAGCAGCCAGACAGACCCCGACTATGGCTACACCTTC. Protein product: CASSQTDPDYGYTF.

The table lists this clonotype with a few counts. This chain's CDR3 is CASSDLERQASTDTQYF. CDR3 DNA: TGTGCCAGCAGTGACTTGGAGCGACAAGCTAGCACAGATACGCAGTATTTT. This rearrangement joins TRBV6-4 to TRBJ2-3; D is ambiguous. Germline V gene sequence: CDR1 MRHNA, CDR2 SNTAGT. The CDR3 is 17 amino acids. V gave up 1 base and J gave up 0 bases, with 14 bases separating them.

The chain is built from TRBV9 and TRBJ2-4, with D possibly matching TRBD1 (6 bases). V was trimmed by 3 bases and J by 2 bases, leaving 12 bases between them. Per germline, CDR1 SGDLS and CDR2 YYNGEE. This CDR3 spans 15 amino acids. The CDR3 sequence: CASSGNGQSKNIQYF. The CDR3 region has the DNA TGTGCCAGCAGCGGAAACGGACAGTCCAAAAACATTCAGTACTTC.

The CDR3 DNA follows: TGTGCCAGCAGAGCCGGGACTAGCGGGTACAATGAGCAGTTCTTC. Encoded protein: CASRAGTSGYNEQFF. This chain links TRBV12-3 or TRBV12-4 with TRBJ2-1; 12 bases match TRBD2. The CDR3 extends over 15 amino acids. The J segment lost 4 bases and the V segment lost 6 bases, leaving 4 bases of the junction unmatched.

This clonotype was observed a few times. The chain joins TRBV5-1 to TRBJ2-1; 9 bases match TRBD2. The trim removed 1 base at V and 6 bases at J, leaving 5 bases unmatched. Germline loops: CDR1 SGHRS, CDR2 YFSETQ. The CDR3 sequence is 15 residues long. The CDR3 loop reads CASSLTTSGANEQFF. CDR3 in DNA: TGCGCCAGCAGCTTGACGACTAGCGGAGCCAATGAGCAGTTCTTC.

The table lists this clonotype with a few counts. The V gene is TRBV7-2, the J gene TRBJ2-7; D uncertain. CDR1 is SGHTA, CDR2 FQGNSA, per germline. V lost 5 bases, J lost 3 bases, and 11 bases lay in between. This CDR3 is built from 13 residues. The CDR3 coding sequence is TGTGCCAGCAGCCCGGACGGATTCTACGAGCAGTACGTC. Encoded protein: CASSPDGFYEQYV.

A few counts support this clonotype. The chain recombines TRBV18 with TRBJ2-6; TRBD2 is a possible D gene (6 bases). CDR3 size: 17 residues. Per germline, CDR1 KGHSH and CDR2 LQKENI. Trimming removed 3 bases from V and 3 bases from J, with 15 bases in between. The CDR3 loop reads CASSPRRGSLGANVLTF. CDR3 nucleotides: TGTGCCAGCTCACCTAGGAGGGGATCCCTTGGGGCCAACGTCCTGACTTTC.

This chain links TRBV7-2 with TRBJ2-3, with D possibly TRBD2 on 7 matching bases. The germline V gene has CDR1 SGHTA and CDR2 FQGNSA. V gave up 2 bases and J gave up 3 bases, with 15 bases separating them. CDR3 size: 16 residues. The CDR3 DNA sequence: TGTGCCAGCAGCTTATTACGTGGGGGGGCAACAGATACGCAGTATTTT. Translated: CASSLLRGGATDTQYF.

This clonotype showed up just a few times. The chain is built from TRBV7-2 and TRBJ1-2; 7 bases line up with TRBD1. This CDR3 is built from 13 residues. V shed 2 bases, J shed 10 bases, and the junction held 7 bases outside the gene matches. CDR1 SGHTA and CDR2 FQGNSA come from the germline V gene. The CDR3 reads CASSLSRDSTYTF. For the CDR3, the DNA is TGTGCCAGCAGCTTAAGCCGGGACAGCACCTACACCTTC. The variable domain in full, completed from reference TRBV7-2 and TRBJ1-2, reads GAGVSQSPSNKVTEKGKDVELRCDPISGHTALYWYRQSLGQGLEFLIYFQGNSAPDKSGLPSDRFSAERTGGSVSTLTIQRTQQEDSAVYLCASSLSRDSTYTFGSGTRLTVV.

In its sample, this clonotype was seen many times. V gene TRBV4-1 combines with J gene TRBJ1-5, with 8 bases identical to TRBD1. The CDR3 has 14 residues. V shed 4 bases, J shed 6 bases, and the junction held 5 bases outside the gene matches. Germline V gene sequence: CDR1 MGHRA, CDR2 YSYEKL. CDR3 loop: CASSPGQGIQPQHF. The CDR3 DNA sequence: TGCGCCAGCAGCCCCGGACAGGGTATTCAGCCCCAGCATTTT.

V gene TRBV12-3 or TRBV12-4 combines with J gene TRBJ2-1; TRBD1 might be the D (6 bases). The CDR3 totals 13 residues. V lost 6 bases to trimming and J lost 7 bases, with 13 bases between them. In DNA, the CDR3 is TGTGCCAGCAGCACACAGGGTTGGAATGAGCAGTTCTTC. Protein sequence: CASSTQGWNEQFF.

This clonotype was seen only a few times. The chain recombines TRBV7-2 with TRBJ1-2, with TRBD1 matching 7 bases. V lost 1 base, J lost 0 bases, and 11 bases stayed unmatched. The CDR3 has 18 residues. Germline values: CDR1 SGHTA, CDR2 FQGNSA. The CDR3 DNA follows: TGTGCCAGCAGCTTAGACCGGGACAGCCTCCTAGCTAACTATGGCTACACCTTC. Translating it yields CASSLDRDSLLANYGYTF.

This clonotype was counted only a few times. The rearrangement uses TRBV4-1 and TRBJ2-5; the D gene could be TRBD1 or TRBD2 (5 bases each). The CDR3 is made up of 15 amino acids. Germline CDR1 MGHRA, CDR2 YSYEKL. V was trimmed by 1 base and J by 7 bases, leaving 16 bases between them. The CDR3 reads CASSQGGGSGGTQYF. CDR3 coding DNA: TGCGCCAGCAGCCAAGGGGGCGGAAGCGGTGGGACCCAGTACTTC.

DNA of the CDR3: TGCAGTGCTAGCGTCGGGGGGGCCACCGGGGAGCTGTTTTTT. Its translation is CSASVGGATGELFF. The rearrangement joins TRBV20-1 to TRBJ2-2, with 8 bases fitting TRBD2. Germline-derived CDR1 and CDR2 are DFQATT and SNEGSKA (reference sequence). The CDR3 loop spans 14 amino acids. Trimming cost V 3 bases and J 4 bases; bases outside gene matches: 4.

The chain carries TRBV4-2 and TRBJ2-7; 9 bases match TRBD1. The germline CDR1 and CDR2 sequences are LGHNA and YNFKEQ. The CDR3 has 17 amino acids. The V and J ends lost 2 bases and 3 bases, in that order; junction bases with no gene match: 11. CDR3 nucleotides: TGTGCCAGCAGCCAATCGGGCCCCGGGACAGGGTTCTACGAGCAGTACTTC. Translation gives CASSQSGPGTGFYEQYF.

The chain joins TRBV2 to TRBJ2-7; D is undetermined. The V and J ends lost 6 bases and 2 bases respectively, with 11 bases between them. The V gene's germline CDR1 is SNHLY and CDR2 FYNNEI. This CDR3 is 13 amino acids long. CDR3 loop: CASRSGRTYEQYF. CDR3 nucleotides: TGTGCCAGCAGATCGGGCCGCACCTACGAGCAGTACTTC.

This clonotype appeared a few times. This chain connects TRBV7-2 to TRBJ1-4, with D unresolved. The CDR3 has 15 amino acids. CDR1 is SGHTA, CDR2 FQGNSA, per germline. V was shortened by 5 bases and J by 0 bases, with 10 bases between the two germline ends. The CDR3 DNA reads as TGTGCCAGCAGCGCGGTCCGGTCAACTAATGAAAAACTGTTTTTT. The encoded protein is CASSAVRSTNEKLFF.

This clonotype came up a few times. The chain has TRBV5-1 and TRBJ2-3; TRBD2 aligns across 10 bases. The germline CDR1 and CDR2 sequences are SGHRS and YFSETQ. Losses at the gene ends were 0 bases for V and 0 bases for J; bases not matched to a gene: 4. CDR3 length: 17 amino acids. The CDR3 loop is CASSLASGGASTDTQYF. The CDR3 DNA reads as TGCGCCAGCAGCTTGGCCAGCGGGGGGGCTAGCACAGATACGCAGTATTTT.

This clonotype was counted a few times. J is TRBJ2-3 and V is TRBV9; no clear D gene. The CDR3 runs 16 residues. The ends were cut back, 0 bases at V and 0 bases at J, with 11 bases in the middle. CDR1 and CDR2 from the germline V gene are SGDLS and YYNGEE. CDR3 DNA sequence: TGTGCCAGCAGCGTAGTCCACGGACGGAGCACAGATACGCAGTATTTT. It specifies CASSVVHGRSTDTQYF.

The gene calls are TRBV11-3 and TRBJ2-3; D may be TRBD1 (5 bases). Germline V CDR1 and CDR2: SGHNT, YENEEA. The V and J ends lost 5 bases and 8 bases respectively, with 17 bases between them. The CDR3 runs to 14 residues. DNA for the CDR3: TGTGCCAGCAGCCTGACCCAGGGTACGGCTACGCAGTATTTT. Amino acid sequence: CASSLTQGTATQYF.

The rearrangement joins TRBV9 to TRBJ2-2; TRBD2 might be the D (5 bases). Trimming cost V 1 base and J 6 bases, with 10 bases left between them. The CDR3 spans 14 residues. CDR1 SGDLS and CDR2 YYNGEE come from the germline V gene. The CDR3 DNA follows: TGTGCCAGCAGCGTAAGCGGCAGCGCCGGGGAGCTGTTTTTT. Amino acid sequence: CASSVSGSAGELFF.